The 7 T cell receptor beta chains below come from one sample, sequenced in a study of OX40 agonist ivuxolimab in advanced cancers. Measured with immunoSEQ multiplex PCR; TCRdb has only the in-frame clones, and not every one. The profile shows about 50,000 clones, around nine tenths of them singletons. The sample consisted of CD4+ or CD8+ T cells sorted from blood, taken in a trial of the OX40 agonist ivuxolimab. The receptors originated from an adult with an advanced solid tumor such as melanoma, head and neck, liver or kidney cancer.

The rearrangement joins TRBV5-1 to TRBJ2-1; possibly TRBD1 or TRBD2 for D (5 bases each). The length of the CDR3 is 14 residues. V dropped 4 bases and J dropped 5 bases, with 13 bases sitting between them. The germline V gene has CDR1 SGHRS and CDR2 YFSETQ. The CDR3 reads CASSPGNRNNEQFF. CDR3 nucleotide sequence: TGCGCCAGCAGCCCCGGGAACAGGAACAATGAGCAGTTCTTC.

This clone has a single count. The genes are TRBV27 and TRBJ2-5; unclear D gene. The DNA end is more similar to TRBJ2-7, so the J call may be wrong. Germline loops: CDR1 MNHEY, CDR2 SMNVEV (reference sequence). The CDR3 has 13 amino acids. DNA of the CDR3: TGTGCCAGCAGTACTTTCGCCGCCTACGAGCAGTACTTC. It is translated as CASSTFAAYEQYF.

The CDR3 nucleotides are TGTGCCAGCAGCTTAGATCTCCTACAGGGGGAGAATGGCGAGCAGTACGTC. Translating it yields CASSLDLLQGENGEQYV. The chain is built from TRBV5-4 and TRBJ2-7, with 8 bases fitting TRBD1. V shed 2 bases, J shed 6 bases, and the junction held 16 bases outside the gene matches. Germline lookup yields CDR1 SGHNT and CDR2 YYREEE (reference sequence). The CDR3 is made up of 17 amino acids.

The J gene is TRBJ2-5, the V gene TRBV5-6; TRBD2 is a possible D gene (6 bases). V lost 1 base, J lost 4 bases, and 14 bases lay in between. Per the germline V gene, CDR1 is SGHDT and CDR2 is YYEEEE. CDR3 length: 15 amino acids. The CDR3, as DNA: TGTGCCAGCAGCTTGTGGCAGGGAGGTAGAGAGACCCAGTACTTC. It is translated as CASSLWQGGRETQYF.

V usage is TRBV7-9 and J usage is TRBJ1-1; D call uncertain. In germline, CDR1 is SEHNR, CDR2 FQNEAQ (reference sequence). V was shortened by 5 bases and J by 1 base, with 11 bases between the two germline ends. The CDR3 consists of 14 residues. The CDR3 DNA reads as TGTGCCAGCAGCCCGACACCCCAGAACACTGAAGCTTTCTTT. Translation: CASSPTPQNTEAFF.

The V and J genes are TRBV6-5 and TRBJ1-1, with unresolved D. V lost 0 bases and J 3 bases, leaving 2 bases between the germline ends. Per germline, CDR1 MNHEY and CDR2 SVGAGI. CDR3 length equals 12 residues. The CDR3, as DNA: TGTGCCAGCAGTTACTCGGACACTGAAGCTTTCTTT. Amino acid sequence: CASSYSDTEAFF.

The CDR3 bases are TGCAGCGTTCCCGACAGTTGGTATGGCTACACCTTC. This gives the protein CSVPDSWYGYTF. The chain uses TRBV29-1 and TRBJ1-2, with D maybe TRBD1 (5 bases). CDR1 SQVTM and CDR2 ANQGSEA come from the germline V gene. This CDR3 region has 12 residues. V lost 5 bases and J lost 5, with 12 bases in between.